Each of the 2 T cell receptor beta chains below was sequenced from the same sample in a study of T cell repertoires in cytomegalovirus infection. These TCRs are of unknown antigen specificity. TCRdb re-called the reads with MiXCR, one entry per CDR3 protein. This repertoire shows 800,000 to 950,000 distinct CDR3 sequences, approximately 32% found once; its top ten account for around 12%. Sequencing used cultured CD8+ T cells from PBMCs, obtained from culture after CMV antigen stimulation. All receptors come from a human donor in good health (CMV status not recorded). Some clones in this sample may be carry-over from other donors' samples.

This clonotype was recorded at least ten times. The chain employs TRBV7-6 and TRBJ2-5; possible D gene TRBD1, 6 bases. V lost 5 bases and J lost 7, with 14 bases in between. The germline gives CDR1 SGHVS, CDR2 FNYEAQ. The CDR3 totals 13 residues. The CDR3 reads CASSLDSFGTQYF. CDR3 coding DNA: TGTGCCAGCAGCCTGGACAGCTTTGGGACCCAGTACTTC.

This clonotype was seen more than once but under ten times. The V gene is TRBV6-6, the J gene TRBJ1-2; D might be TRBD1 (6 bases). Trimming took off 10 bases at V and 4 bases at J, with 25 bases between the two ends. The CDR3 spans 16 residues. Germline V CDR1 and CDR2: MNHNY, SVGAGI (reference sequence). In DNA, the CDR3 is TGTGCCACCTTTAAGGCCGTACTCAGGGGAGGCTATGGCTACACCTTC. Residues: CATFKAVLRGGYGYTF.